This T cell receptor beta chain was sequenced in a study of blood T cell repertoires in COVID-19. This CDR3 spans 15 amino acids. The germline CDR1 and CDR2 sequences are LGHNA and YSLEER. With 0 bases clipped from V and 7 bases from J, the junction kept 5 bases outside the gene matches. Method: immunoSEQ multiplex PCR; TCRdb's copy keeps in-frame clones and lacks some. The table records over 250,000 clones, approximately 86% of them present only once. Specimen: PBMCs or T cells enriched from blood (not recorded which). This receptor was taken from a woman under 30 who had recovered from COVID-19. The chain carries TRBV4-3 and TRBJ2-1; 8 bases are a match to TRBD1. CDR3 coding DNA: TGCGCCAGCAGCCAAGACAGGGGGCGCCTAAATGAGCAGTTCTTC. Translation gives CASSQDRGRLNEQFF.